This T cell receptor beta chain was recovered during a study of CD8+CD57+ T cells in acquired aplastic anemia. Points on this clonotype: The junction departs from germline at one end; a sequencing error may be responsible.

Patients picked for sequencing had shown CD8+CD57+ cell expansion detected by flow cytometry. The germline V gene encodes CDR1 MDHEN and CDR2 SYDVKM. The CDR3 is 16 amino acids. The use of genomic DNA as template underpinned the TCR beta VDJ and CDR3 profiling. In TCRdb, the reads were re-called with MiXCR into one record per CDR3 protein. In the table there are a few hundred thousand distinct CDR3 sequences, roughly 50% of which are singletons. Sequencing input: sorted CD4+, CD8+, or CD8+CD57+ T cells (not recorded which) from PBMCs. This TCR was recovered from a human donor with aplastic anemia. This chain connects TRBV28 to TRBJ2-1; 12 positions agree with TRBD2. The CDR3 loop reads CANSMTSGGSYNEQFF. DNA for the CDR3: TGTGCCAACAGTATGACTAGCGGGGGCTCCTACAATGAGCAGTTCTTC.